The present T cell receptor beta chain was sequenced within a study of regulatory T cells in long-lasting Graves disease. Study information: Newly diagnosed Graves' patients took antithyroid drugs under 3 months.

Time point: newly diagnosed GD, antithyroid drugs for less than 3 months. Construction of the TCR library relied on RNA isolated from PBMCs. A peripheral blood sample, roughly 9 milliliters in volume, was drawn into EDTA tubes. Per germline, CDR1 MNHNS and CDR2 SASEGT. This CDR3 region has 17 residues. After removal of 4 bases from V and 3 bases from J, the junction contained 5 bases not matched to a gene. Arm-PCR of CDR3 regions and iRepertoire HTBI primers were the basis on which TCR beta libraries were built. TCRdb re-derived calls from the multiplex PCR reads in MiXCR, one entry per CDR3 protein. Of hundreds of thousands of distinct CDR3 sequences listed, 16% are singletons. The sample also formed part of further work on T cells in Graves' hyperthyroidism and ophthalmopathy. This second study notes: Patients with uncontrolled infections, other autoimmune diseases, pregnancy or lactation were excluded.

The input for sequencing was peripheral blood mononuclear cells (PBMCs), taken at new diagnosis, from a patient treated with antithyroid drugs. The receptor was derived from a woman in her 30s with Graves disease. This chain joins TRBV6-1 and TRBJ2-3; 15 positions agree with TRBD2. The CDR3 nucleotides read TGTGCCAGCAGTGGAGGACTAGCGGGAGGGCGGACAGATACGCAGTATTTT. This gives the protein CASSGGLAGGRTDTQYF.